Sequencing of this TCR beta chain was carried out in a study of T cell repertoires in cytomegalovirus infection. In the study overall: CMV infection together with matching HLA type was indicated by public TCR beta signatures.

This clonotype showed up just a few times. What it binds is not known. Each CDR3 protein is one row after TCRdb ran MiXCR on the reads. The table includes about 69,000 distinct CDR3 sequences, 28% detected once. Trimming took off 1 base at V and 3 bases at J, with 9 bases between the two ends. The CDR3 extends over 14 amino acids. Germline loops: CDR1 SGHVS, CDR2 FNYEAQ. The material sequenced was CD8+ T cells from cultured PBMCs, taken from culture after CMV antigen stimulation. This clonotype originated in a human donor in good health (CMV status not recorded). Some clones in this sample may be carry-over from other donors' samples. The gene calls are TRBV7-6 and TRBJ1-2; D uncertain. CDR3: CASSLEPGYYGYTF. CDR3 DNA sequence: TGTGCCAGCAGCTTAGAACCGGGCTACTATGGCTACACCTTC.